The clone carrying this T cell receptor beta chain was counted only a few times. Relying on iRepertoire HTBI primers and Arm-PCR of CDR3 regions, the team built TCR beta libraries. Using its own MiXCR run on the multiplex PCR reads, TCRdb lists one record per CDR3 protein. The sample lists about 420,000 distinct CDR3 sequences; 23% were seen once. The time point here: persistent/refractory GD, antithyroid drugs over 5 years with positive TRAb. Researchers made the TCR library from RNA that was extracted from PBMCs. This entry belongs to a study of regulatory T cells in long-lasting Graves disease. The CDR3 runs 15 residues. Germline V gene lookup returns CDR1 SGHTA and CDR2 FQGTGA. V was shortened by 0 bases and J by 2 bases, with 10 bases between the two germline ends.

The rearrangement joins TRBV7-3 to TRBJ1-1; no clear D gene. This receptor was obtained from a female donor with Graves disease. The sequencing here drew on peripheral blood mononuclear cells (PBMCs), taken when the disease was refractory, from a patient treated with antithyroid drugs. Here the CDR3 DNA reads TGTGCCAGCAGCTTAACGGGTCTTGGAAACACTGAAGCTTTCTTT. As protein: CASSLTGLGNTEAFF.